One sample yielded the 7 T cell receptor beta chains listed below, sequenced in a study of kidney transplant recipient with SARS-CoV-2 infection. TCRdb re-derived calls from the reads in MiXCR, one entry per CDR3 protein. The sample has fewer than 250,000 distinct CDR3 sequences; around 28% are singletons. The sample was a blood sample, taken at baseline and around day 110 from a kidney transplant recipient. These receptors were collected from a male patient younger than 45 who had COVID-19 and was a kidney transplant recipient. Some T cells may be transferred from the graft donor.

Comments on this clonotype: It may be a read error: a sequence one base away is much more abundant. The rearrangement joins TRBV3-1 to TRBJ1-2; D is undetermined. Germline CDR1 LGHDT, CDR2 YNNKEL (reference sequence). The CDR3 totals 17 residues. The CDR3 protein is CASSRKGTLRKTYSYTF. The CDR3 DNA reads as TGTGCCAGCAGCCGAAAAGGCACCCTTCGAAAGACCTATAGCTACACCTTC. The full variable domain, completed using reference TRBV3-1 and TRBJ1-2, is DTAVSQTPKYLVTQMGNDKSIKCEQNLGHDTMYWYKQDSKKFLKIMFSYNNKELIINETVPNRFSPKSPDKAHLNLHINSLELGDSAVYFCASSRKGTLRKTYSYTFGSGTRLTVV.

At least ten counts were recorded for this clonotype. The chain recombines TRBV28 with TRBJ1-1, with D maybe TRBD1 (5 bases). Looked up from germline, CDR1 is MDHEN and CDR2 is SYDVKM. V shed 1 base and J shed 1 base, with 19 bases lying between them. The CDR3 sequence is 18 residues long. The CDR3 nucleotides read TGTGCCAGCAGTTTATCCTCACATTCCAGGACATCGAACACTGAAGCTTTCTTT. This sequence encodes CASSLSSHSRTSNTEAFF. Variable domain in full (rest from reference TRBV28 and TRBJ1-1): DVKVTQSSRYLVKRTGEKVFLECVQDMDHENMFWYRQDPGLGLRLIYFSYDVKMKEKGDIPEGYSVSREKKERFSLILESASTNQTSMYLCASSLSSHSRTSNTEAFFGQGTRLTVV.

This clonotype was counted ten times or more. The chain joins TRBV25-1 to TRBJ1-2, with D unresolved. Germline values: CDR1 MGHDK, CDR2 SYGVNS. Trimming pared 5 bases from V and 4 bases from J, leaving 23 bases between. The CDR3 has 17 residues. Here the CDR3 DNA reads TGTGCCAGCAGTTATGGGTCAGAACTGGGAAAGACCTATGGCTACACCTTC. Protein: CASSYGSELGKTYGYTF.

A single count supports this clonotype. A much larger clone lies one base from this, so it may be a read error. V is TRBV5-6 and J is TRBJ1-2; D is perhaps TRBD1 (5 bases). With 2 bases removed from V and 3 bases from J, the gap between germline ends came to 14 bases. CDR3 length equals 15 residues. Germline CDR1 SGHDT, CDR2 YYEEEE. The CDR3 sequence: CASSLPAGKDYGYTF. In DNA form, the CDR3 reads TGTGCCAGCAGCTTACCAGCAGGGAAAGACTATGGCTACACCTTC.

This clonotype was picked up many times. V is TRBV6-5 and J is TRBJ2-7, with a tentative D call TRBD1 (5 bases). The CDR3 length is 14 residues. CDR1 is MNHEY and CDR2 is SVGAGI in the germline V gene. Trimming cost V 8 bases and J 0 bases, with 14 bases left between them. This CDR3 reads CASFSGIPSYEQYF. The CDR3 DNA is TGTGCCAGCTTCTCAGGGATTCCCTCCTACGAGCAGTACTTC.

CDR3 sequence (DNA): TGCAGTAGTCGGACAGCGAACACTGAAGCTTTCTTT. Its protein product is CSSRTANTEAFF. This sequence joins TRBV20-1 and TRBJ1-1, with D perhaps TRBD1 (6 bases). In germline, CDR1 is DFQATT, CDR2 SNEGSKA (reference sequence). The CDR3 runs to 12 residues. The ends were cut back, 8 bases at V and 1 base at J, with 11 bases in the middle.

Worth noting for this clonotype: This may be a read error: a much more frequent sequence differs by one nucleotide. The J gene is TRBJ1-4, the V gene TRBV7-2; D gene unclear. This CDR3 contains 9 residues. Germline V gene lookup returns CDR1 SGHTA and CDR2 FQGNSA. CDR3 region: CATLMSGVF. The CDR3 region has the DNA TGTGCCACCCTTATGAGTGGGGTTTTT.